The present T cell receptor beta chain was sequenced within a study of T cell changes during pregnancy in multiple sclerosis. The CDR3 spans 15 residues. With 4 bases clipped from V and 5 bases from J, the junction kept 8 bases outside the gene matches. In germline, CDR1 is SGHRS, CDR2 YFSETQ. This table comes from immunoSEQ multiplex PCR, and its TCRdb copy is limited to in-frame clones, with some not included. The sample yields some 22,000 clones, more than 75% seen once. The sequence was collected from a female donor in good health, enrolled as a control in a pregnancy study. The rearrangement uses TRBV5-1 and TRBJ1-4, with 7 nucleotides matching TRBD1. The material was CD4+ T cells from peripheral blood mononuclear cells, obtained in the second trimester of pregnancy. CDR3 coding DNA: TGCGCCAGCAGCAGACGACAGGGAGCAAATGAAAAACTGTTTTTT. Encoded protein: CASSRRQGANEKLFF.